The entry below describes one T cell receptor beta chain. Its target is not known. This specimen belongs to a study of T cells after yellow fever vaccination. Notes on the study in general: Among primary-vaccination clones, most reappeared after the booster, at about 95% for CD4 and around 91% for CD8.

TCRdb called the 5' RACE reads again in MiXCR, with one record for every CDR3 protein. The sample consists of about 340,000 distinct CDR3 sequences, under 15% of them appearing once. This CDR3 comprises 18 residues. CDR1 and CDR2 (germline): SNHLY, FYNNEI. V lost 6 bases and J lost 4; bases outside the gene matches: 20. The chain links TRBV2 to TRBJ1-1; 7 bases fit TRBD1. The receptor comes from a man aged 18 to 29 who received the YFV17D yellow fever vaccine. The input for sequencing was CD4+ T cells sorted from PBMCs, taken 15 days after the yellow fever booster vaccination. CDR3 nucleotide sequence: TGTGCCAGCAGCTTAACGGGACAGAGTCAGGCCAGGGGCACTGAAGCTTTCTTT. Protein sequence: CASSLTGQSQARGTEAFF.